Sequencing of this T cell receptor (beta chain) was carried out in a study of blood T cell repertoires in COVID-19. This table comes from immunoSEQ multiplex PCR, and its TCRdb copy is limited to in-frame clones, with some not included. The data hold approximately 300,000 clones, with 85% to 90% observed a single time. V was clipped by 0 bases and J by 7 bases; unmatched bases: 6. This CDR3 is built from 17 residues. Germline CDR1 reads MGHRA; CDR2 reads YSYEKL. Participants' own reports of clinical history determined their cohort assignment. Material: PBMCs or T cells enriched from blood (not recorded which). This TCR came from a woman under 30 with acute COVID-19. The V and J genes are TRBV4-1 and TRBJ1-6; 10 positions match TRBD1. In nucleotides, the CDR3 is TGCGCCAGCAGCCAAGATCGGGACAGGGGACCAAATTCACCCCTCCACTTT. It translates to CASSQDRDRGPNSPLHF.